Listed below are T cell receptor beta chains from one sample, sequenced in a study of T cells after yellow fever vaccination. TCRdb used MiXCR to reprocess the 5' RACE reads, holding one entry per CDR3 protein. The sample contains some 400,000 distinct CDR3 sequences, approximately 18% of which appear only once. Source: PBMCs, taken before the yellow fever booster vaccination. These receptors were collected from a young man who received the YFV17D yellow fever vaccine. The CDR3 runs from the conserved cysteine through the conserved F or W. The order of the fields is CDR3 DNA, CDR3 protein, J gene, V gene, clone size, D gene. The D gene is left open where the match is weak. Size is omitted from some rows. Given values are once, few, many or a class for expanded clones.

cdr3_nt: TGCGCCAGCAGCGAGATGGCGGGGGGAGATACGCAGTATTTT; cdr3_aa: CASSEMAGGDTQYF; j_call: TRBJ2-3; v_call: TRBV5-1; clone_size: once; d_call: TRBD2
cdr3_nt: TGTGCCAGCAGCAAGGCGGACAGGGCGGGCACTGAAGCTTTCTTT; cdr3_aa: CASSKADRAGTEAFF; j_call: TRBJ1-1; v_call: TRBV5-4; clone_size: NA; d_call: TRBD1
cdr3_nt: TGTGCCAGCAGCTTAACCTTCGACAGGGCGAGCTCTGGGGCCAACGTCCTGACTTTC; cdr3_aa: CASSLTFDRASSGANVLTF; j_call: TRBJ2-6; v_call: TRBV7-3; clone_size: few; d_call: TRBD1
cdr3_nt: TGTGCCAGCTACTCACAGGGCAAGAATGAGCAGTTCTTC; cdr3_aa: CASYSQGKNEQFF; j_call: TRBJ2-1; v_call: TRBV2; clone_size: NA; d_call: NA
cdr3_nt: TGTGCCAGCAGTCAGCGGGACAGGGGATGGCCCCAGCATTTT; cdr3_aa: CASSQRDRGWPQHF; j_call: TRBJ1-5; v_call: TRBV6-5; clone_size: once; d_call: TRBD1
cdr3_nt: TGTGCCAGCAGCGTAGGGGACCCAGATACGCAGTATTTT; cdr3_aa: CASSVGDPDTQYF; j_call: TRBJ2-3; v_call: TRBV9; clone_size: few; d_call: NA
cdr3_nt: TGTGCCAGCAGTCCCGTGACCGATTCACCCCTCCACTTT; cdr3_aa: CASSPVTDSPLHF; j_call: TRBJ1-6; v_call: TRBV6-5; clone_size: many; d_call: NA
cdr3_nt: TGCGCCAGCAGCTTGGTATTGGCTGGAGAGAGGGGGGTCGACGGGTTCTTC; cdr3_aa: CASSLVLAGERGVDGFF; j_call: TRBJ2-1; v_call: TRBV5-1; clone_size: many; d_call: NA
cdr3_nt: TGTGCCAGCAGCCTTCAATTGGGTGCCCAGCATTTT; cdr3_aa: CASSLQLGAQHF; j_call: TRBJ1-5; v_call: TRBV28; clone_size: many; d_call: NA
cdr3_nt: TGTGCCAGCAGTGAAGGACTAGCGGGGGGTCTAGATACGCAGTATTTT; cdr3_aa: CASSEGLAGGLDTQYF; j_call: TRBJ2-3; v_call: TRBV2; clone_size: few; d_call: TRBD2
cdr3_nt: TGTGCCAGCACGAGGGAGGGCTCCTACGAGCAGTACTTC; cdr3_aa: CASTREGSYEQYF; j_call: TRBJ2-7; v_call: TRBV6-5; clone_size: NA; d_call: TRBD2
cdr3_nt: TGTGCCAGCAGCAGGGACAGCCAATCCTATGGCTACACCTTC; cdr3_aa: CASSRDSQSYGYTF; j_call: TRBJ1-2; v_call: TRBV12-3/TRBV12-4; clone_size: NA; d_call: TRBD1
cdr3_nt: TGTGCGAGTCACCGGGACAGGGGTTCGGCTGGGGAAAAACTGTTTTTT; cdr3_aa: CASHRDRGSAGEKLFF; j_call: TRBJ1-4; v_call: TRBV6-1; clone_size: NA; d_call: TRBD1
cdr3_nt: TGTGCCAGCAGCCGCAGCGGGGGTAACGAGCAGTACTTC; cdr3_aa: CASSRSGGNEQYF; j_call: TRBJ2-7; v_call: TRBV7-8; clone_size: few; d_call: TRBD2
cdr3_nt: TGCAGCGTCCCCTCCGGGTCTAGCACAGATACGCAGTATTTT; cdr3_aa: CSVPSGSSTDTQYF; j_call: TRBJ2-3; v_call: TRBV29-1; clone_size: few; d_call: NA
cdr3_nt: TGCAGCGTTGATCTCCGAACCTATGGCTACACCTTC; cdr3_aa: CSVDLRTYGYTF; j_call: TRBJ1-2; v_call: TRBV29-1; clone_size: few; d_call: NA
cdr3_nt: TGTGCCAGCAGTTACTCGGGACAGCTCTATAATTCACCCCTCCACTTT; cdr3_aa: CASSYSGQLYNSPLHF; j_call: TRBJ1-6; v_call: TRBV6-5; clone_size: many; d_call: TRBD1
cdr3_nt: TGTGCCAGCAGTAGAGAGAACTATGGCTACACCTTC; cdr3_aa: CASSRENYGYTF; j_call: TRBJ1-2; v_call: TRBV9; clone_size: many; d_call: NA
cdr3_nt: TGTGCCAGCACCCTCTGGACTAGCGGGGGGGCCACAGATACGCAGTATTTT; cdr3_aa: CASTLWTSGGATDTQYF; j_call: TRBJ2-3; v_call: TRBV27; clone_size: few; d_call: TRBD2
cdr3_nt: TGTGCCAGCAGTTTTCAAGGGAACTATGGCTACACCTTC; cdr3_aa: CASSFQGNYGYTF; j_call: TRBJ1-2; v_call: TRBV12-3/TRBV12-4; clone_size: NA; d_call: NA
cdr3_nt: TGTGCCATCAAGACAGGGTTGAACACTGAAGCTTTCTTT; cdr3_aa: CAIKTGLNTEAFF; j_call: TRBJ1-1; v_call: TRBV12-3/TRBV12-4; clone_size: NA; d_call: TRBD1
cdr3_nt: TGCGCCAGCAGCTTGGGGGGACAGACCTATGGCTACACCTTC; cdr3_aa: CASSLGGQTYGYTF; j_call: TRBJ1-2; v_call: TRBV5-1; clone_size: NA; d_call: TRBD1
cdr3_nt: TGCGCCAGCAGCCAAGATACGGTTGCCAGCGGGGGATACAATGAGCAGTTCTTC; cdr3_aa: CASSQDTVASGGYNEQFF; j_call: TRBJ2-1; v_call: TRBV4-3; clone_size: NA; d_call: TRBD2
cdr3_nt: TGTGCCAGCAGCCTACAGGGTGTAGGTGGAAACACCATATATTTT; cdr3_aa: CASSLQGVGGNTIYF; j_call: TRBJ1-3; v_call: TRBV12-3/TRBV12-4; clone_size: NA; d_call: NA
cdr3_nt: TGTGCCAGCAGCTTAATCCAGGGCGGCACCCAGTACTTC; cdr3_aa: CASSLIQGGTQYF; j_call: TRBJ2-5; v_call: TRBV7-3; clone_size: NA; d_call: NA
cdr3_nt: TGTGCCAGCAGTTATTCCGGAGACCAAGGGGGGGAGACCCAGTACTTC; cdr3_aa: CASSYSGDQGGETQYF; j_call: TRBJ2-5; v_call: TRBV6-5; clone_size: few; d_call: NA
cdr3_nt: TGCGCCAGCAGCCAAGAAGGGGGCAGCTCCTACAATGAGCAGTTCTTC; cdr3_aa: CASSQEGGSSYNEQFF; j_call: TRBJ2-1; v_call: TRBV4-3; clone_size: few; d_call: TRBD1
cdr3_nt: TGTGCCAGCAGCTGGGACTTAGATACGCAGTATTTT; cdr3_aa: CASSWDLDTQYF; j_call: TRBJ2-3; v_call: TRBV5-8; clone_size: few; d_call: NA
cdr3_nt: TGTGCCAGCGCTAGGGGTAATCCCGGGGAGCAGTACTTC; cdr3_aa: CASARGNPGEQYF; j_call: TRBJ2-7; v_call: TRBV6-6; clone_size: NA; d_call: NA
cdr3_nt: TGTGCCAGCAGCCCAGGCCGTAGCGGGGTCGAGACCCAGTACTTC; cdr3_aa: CASSPGRSGVETQYF; j_call: TRBJ2-5; v_call: TRBV9; clone_size: few; d_call: TRBD2
cdr3_nt: TGTGCCACCAGTGATACTCAGGGGTATGGCTACACCTTC; cdr3_aa: CATSDTQGYGYTF; j_call: TRBJ1-2; v_call: TRBV24-1; clone_size: NA; d_call: NA
cdr3_nt: TGCAGCGTTGAAGCGACAGGTCATAGCACAGATACGCAGTATTTT; cdr3_aa: CSVEATGHSTDTQYF; j_call: TRBJ2-3; v_call: TRBV29-1; clone_size: many; d_call: NA
cdr3_nt: TGCGCCAGCAGTTCCCTCGGTCGGGAAGGCTACACCTTC; cdr3_aa: CASSSLGREGYTF; j_call: TRBJ1-2; v_call: TRBV5-1; clone_size: NA; d_call: NA
cdr3_nt: TGTGCCAGCAGTTTAAGGCAGGGGGCTCGCACTGAAGCTTTCTTT; cdr3_aa: CASSLRQGARTEAFF; j_call: TRBJ1-1; v_call: TRBV12-3/TRBV12-4; clone_size: NA; d_call: TRBD1
cdr3_nt: TGTGCCACGCTCACCCCACTATACAATGAGCAGTTCTTC; cdr3_aa: CATLTPLYNEQFF; j_call: TRBJ2-1; v_call: TRBV10-3; clone_size: many; d_call: NA
cdr3_nt: TGTGCCAGCAGTTACGGGGCTAGCGCCCAAGAGACCCAGTACTTC; cdr3_aa: CASSYGASAQETQYF; j_call: TRBJ2-5; v_call: TRBV6-2/TRBV6-3; clone_size: NA; d_call: NA
cdr3_nt: TGCGCCAGCATGGGTGATGGGGAGAGGTCGACAGATACGCAGTATTTT; cdr3_aa: CASMGDGERSTDTQYF; j_call: TRBJ2-3; v_call: TRBV10-2; clone_size: few; d_call: NA
cdr3_nt: TGCGCCAGCAGCTTGAGAGTAGCCGGACCCCAAGAGACCCAGTACTTC; cdr3_aa: CASSLRVAGPQETQYF; j_call: TRBJ2-5; v_call: TRBV5-1; clone_size: few; d_call: NA
cdr3_nt: TGCAGCGTTGTCCTTCAGGGGGACGACACTGAAGCTTTCTTT; cdr3_aa: CSVVLQGDDTEAFF; j_call: TRBJ1-1; v_call: TRBV29-1; clone_size: few; d_call: TRBD1
cdr3_nt: TGCAGCGTTTCCGAGAACACCGGGGAGCTGTTTTTT; cdr3_aa: CSVSENTGELFF; j_call: TRBJ2-2; v_call: TRBV29-1; clone_size: many; d_call: NA
cdr3_nt: TGTGCCAGCAGCTTGCTGGCGGCCTCCTACAATGAGCAGTTCTTC; cdr3_aa: CASSLLAASYNEQFF; j_call: TRBJ2-1; v_call: TRBV11-3; clone_size: NA; d_call: NA
cdr3_nt: TGTGCCAGCAGTGAAAACCCGGTGGGAGGTTTTGCGGAGACCCAGTACTTC; cdr3_aa: CASSENPVGGFAETQYF; j_call: TRBJ2-5; v_call: TRBV6-1; clone_size: NA; d_call: NA
cdr3_nt: TGTGCCAGCAGCCCAAGGGGGGGGATCGAAAACATTCAGTACTTC; cdr3_aa: CASSPRGGIENIQYF; j_call: TRBJ2-4; v_call: TRBV7-3; clone_size: few; d_call: NA
cdr3_nt: TGTGCCAGCAGTTTGTTTGGGGCGGGAGAGACCCAGTACTTC; cdr3_aa: CASSLFGAGETQYF; j_call: TRBJ2-5; v_call: TRBV28; clone_size: NA; d_call: NA
cdr3_nt: TGCAGTGCGATATCATGGGGGCTAGGTATAGCCAAAAACATTCAGTACTTC; cdr3_aa: CSAISWGLGIAKNIQYF; j_call: TRBJ2-4; v_call: TRBV20-1; clone_size: NA; d_call: NA
cdr3_nt: TGTGCCAGCAGTTCGATCCCCCCAGGGGTCATAGACAATGAGCAGTTCTTC; cdr3_aa: CASSSIPPGVIDNEQFF; j_call: TRBJ2-1; v_call: TRBV27; clone_size: NA; d_call: NA
cdr3_nt: TGCGCCAGCAGCTCCCGTACCGGGACTATTCCCGGAAACACCATATATTTT; cdr3_aa: CASSSRTGTIPGNTIYF; j_call: TRBJ1-3; v_call: TRBV5-1; clone_size: NA; d_call: NA
cdr3_nt: TGTGCCAGCAGTTACGGTTGGGGGGGCTACGAGCAGTACTTC; cdr3_aa: CASSYGWGGYEQYF; j_call: TRBJ2-7; v_call: TRBV6-5; clone_size: NA; d_call: TRBD2
cdr3_nt: TGTGCCAGCTCACCCAAGGGACTAGGGGCTGAAGCTTTCTTT; cdr3_aa: CASSPKGLGAEAFF; j_call: TRBJ1-1; v_call: TRBV18; clone_size: NA; d_call: NA
cdr3_nt: TGTGCCAGCAGCTTAGATGGGGGGGGCTCCTACGAGCAGTACTTC; cdr3_aa: CASSLDGGGSYEQYF; j_call: TRBJ2-7; v_call: TRBV7-2; clone_size: few; d_call: TRBD2
cdr3_nt: TGCGCCAGCAGTCTGGAGGCCGGCAATGAAAAACTGTTTTTT; cdr3_aa: CASSLEAGNEKLFF; j_call: TRBJ1-4; v_call: TRBV5-1; clone_size: few; d_call: NA
cdr3_nt: TGTGCCAGCAGGGGACTCCTTACATACACAGATACGCAGTATTTT; cdr3_aa: CASRGLLTYTDTQYF; j_call: TRBJ2-3; v_call: TRBV28; clone_size: few; d_call: NA
cdr3_nt: TGCAGTGCTAGAGATAACCTAGCGGTCCAAGAGACCCAGTACTTC; cdr3_aa: CSARDNLAVQETQYF; j_call: TRBJ2-5; v_call: TRBV20-1; clone_size: many; d_call: TRBD2
cdr3_nt: TGCGCCAGCAGCCCGGGACGGATGGACTTAGCCAAAAACATTCAGTACTTC; cdr3_aa: CASSPGRMDLAKNIQYF; j_call: TRBJ2-4; v_call: TRBV4-3; clone_size: NA; d_call: NA
cdr3_nt: TGTGCCAGCAGCTTAGGAGAGCGAATCCAAGAGACCCAGTACTTC; cdr3_aa: CASSLGERIQETQYF; j_call: TRBJ2-5; v_call: TRBV7-9; clone_size: NA; d_call: NA
cdr3_nt: TGTGCCAGCAGCGAATACGGGAGGGAAGCTTTCTTT; cdr3_aa: CASSEYGREAFF; j_call: TRBJ1-1; v_call: TRBV7-8; clone_size: NA; d_call: NA
cdr3_nt: TGTGCCAGCAGCCAAGATGGGCCAGGGGGAACAGATACGCAGTATTTT; cdr3_aa: CASSQDGPGGTDTQYF; j_call: TRBJ2-3; v_call: TRBV4-2; clone_size: few; d_call: TRBD1
cdr3_nt: TGTGCCAGCAGCGTAGAGGGCGGGACTGAAGCTTTCTTT; cdr3_aa: CASSVEGGTEAFF; j_call: TRBJ1-1; v_call: TRBV9; clone_size: many; d_call: NA
cdr3_nt: TGCGCCAGCAGCCCAGGAGCAGGGACTAATGAAAAACTGTTTTTT; cdr3_aa: CASSPGAGTNEKLFF; j_call: TRBJ1-4; v_call: TRBV5-1; clone_size: few; d_call: NA
cdr3_nt: TGTGCCAGCAAGAGGGCTAGCGGGGATTATGAGCAGTTCTTC; cdr3_aa: CASKRASGDYEQFF; j_call: TRBJ2-1; v_call: TRBV2; clone_size: NA; d_call: TRBD2